The 10 T cell receptor beta chains below come from one sample, sequenced in a study of blood T cell repertoires in COVID-19. Here immunoSEQ multiplex PCR was the method, and the copy in TCRdb shows in-frame clones only, minus some. The sample has roughly 100,000 clones; roughly four fifths are singletons. The sequenced material came from peripheral blood. The receptors here all came from a man at least 80 years old with COVID-19, enrolled during active disease.

This clone was counted once. This sequence joins TRBV14 and TRBJ2-7; TRBD1 agrees at 9 bases. In germline, CDR1 is SGHDN, CDR2 FVKESK. The CDR3 extends over 13 amino acids. The V gene end was trimmed by 4 bases and the J gene end by 9 bases; junction bases not matched to a gene: 7. CDR3: CASSRLGQGVQYF. The CDR3 region has the DNA TGTGCCAGCAGCCGGTTGGGACAGGGTGTGCAGTACTTC. The full variable domain, with the rest looked up from reference TRBV14 and TRBJ2-7, is EAGVTQFPSHSVIEKGQTVTLRCDPISGHDNLYWYRRVMGKEIKFLLHFVKESKQDESGMPNNRFLAERTGGTYSTLKVQPAELEDSGVYFCASSRLGQGVQYFGPGTRLTVT.

For the CDR3, the DNA is TGTGCCGGTGCCCGGACAGGATTATATGGCTACACCTTC. Protein product: CAGARTGLYGYTF. The J gene is TRBJ1-2, the V gene TRBV28; 7 bases line up with TRBD1. The CDR3 runs to 13 residues. V dropped 11 bases and J dropped 5; count of bases not matched to a gene: 11. Germline CDR1 and CDR2: MDHEN and SYDVKM.

CDR3 protein: CASSLTGARSREQFF. The CDR3 DNA sequence: TGTGCCAGCAGCTTAACAGGTGCCAGGTCACGAGAGCAGTTCTTC. The chain joins TRBV7-3 to TRBJ2-1, with unresolved D. This CDR3 contains 15 residues. V lost 0 bases and J 10 bases, leaving 16 bases between the germline ends. Germline CDR1 is SGHTA and CDR2 is FQGTGA.

The chain combines TRBV11-2 with TRBJ1-1; no reliable D call. Looked up from germline, CDR1 is SGHAT and CDR2 is FQNNGV. The germline V and J ends were trimmed by 1 base and 6 bases, with 15 bases remaining between them. The CDR3 contains 15 residues. In nucleotides, the CDR3 is TGTGCCAGCAGCTTAGTGGGAGGGTTGATTTCTGAAGCTTTCTTT. It encodes CASSLVGGLISEAFF.

This chain joins TRBV7-8 and TRBJ1-5; D is possibly TRBD1 (5 bases). The CDR3 consists of 14 residues. Trimming pared 5 bases from V and 0 bases from J, leaving 8 bases between. The germline gives CDR1 SGHVS, CDR2 FQNEAQ. CDR3 DNA sequence: TGTGCCAGCAGCGTCAGGGATAGCAATCAGCCCCAGCATTTT. It yields the protein CASSVRDSNQPQHF.

Here the CDR3 DNA reads TGTGCCTGGAGTGTACTAAGGGGAGGCAACTATGGCTACACCTTC. This gives the protein CAWSVLRGGNYGYTF. V gene TRBV30 combines with J gene TRBJ1-2, with D possibly being TRBD1 (5 bases). Germline assignment: CDR1 GTSNPN and CDR2 SVGIG (reference sequence). This CDR3 has 15 residues. V lost 0 bases and J lost 2, with 13 bases in between. Full variable domain (rest looked up from reference TRBV30 and TRBJ1-2): SQTIHQWPATLVQPVGSPLSLECTVEGTSNPNLYWYRQAAGRGLQLLFYSVGIGQISSEVPQNLSASRPQDRQFILSSKKLLLSDSGFYLCAWSVLRGGNYGYTFGSGTRLTVV.

J is TRBJ1-4 and V is TRBV7-6; 10 bases match TRBD1. CDR1 is SGHVS and CDR2 is FNYEAQ in the germline V gene. The J segment lost 8 bases and the V segment lost 5 bases, leaving 8 bases of the junction unmatched. This CDR3 is built from 15 residues. CDR3 region: CASSPFGTGDEKLFF. In DNA, the CDR3 is TGTGCCAGCAGCCCATTCGGGACAGGGGACGAAAAACTGTTTTTT.

The J gene is TRBJ2-1, the V gene TRBV29-1; 9 bases fit TRBD2. The CDR3 runs to 16 residues. V was clipped by 3 bases and J by 9 bases; unmatched bases: 15. CDR1 is SQVTM and CDR2 is ANQGSEA in the germline V gene. The CDR3 spells CSVDWGGGGRAGEQFF. CDR3 DNA sequence: TGCAGCGTTGATTGGGGCGGCGGCGGGAGGGCCGGTGAGCAGTTCTTC.

This clone was observed a single time. This rearrangement joins TRBV6-2 or TRBV6-3 to TRBJ2-2; 8 bases align to TRBD2. The CDR3 is 14 residues long. The germline CDR1 and CDR2 sequences are MNHEY and SVGEGT. With V trimmed by 5 bases and J by 1 base, 0 bases remained unmatched. The CDR3 DNA is TGTGCCAGCAGTAGCGGGGGGAACACCGGGGAGCTGTTTTTT. This encodes CASSSGGNTGELFF.

The genes are TRBV11-1 and TRBJ2-1; 9 bases are shared with TRBD1. Germline V gene data show CDR1 as SGHAT and CDR2 as FQDESV (reference sequence). V lost 0 bases, J lost 10 bases, and 7 bases stayed unmatched. The CDR3 runs to 15 residues. DNA of the CDR3: TGTGCCAGCAGCTTAGCCGGGACAGGGTATCGGGAGCAGTTCTTC. Amino acid sequence: CASSLAGTGYREQFF.